One and the same sample provided the 18 T cell receptor beta chains below, sequenced in a study of CD8 T cells in Susac syndrome. The RNA, about 0.45 to 1 ug, was put through reverse transcription using random hexamers. TCRdb fed the immunoSEQ multiplex PCR reads into MiXCR, producing one record per CDR3 protein. The table has around 80,000 distinct CDR3 sequences, 80% to 95% seen once. The sample taken for sequencing was CD8+ T cells from PBMCs. The receptors shown here come from a human donor with Susac syndrome.

This clonotype was counted once. The chain combines TRBV3-1 with TRBJ2-3; TRBD2 matches 12 bases. The J segment lost 2 bases and the V segment lost 1 base, leaving 10 bases of the junction unmatched. Germline loops: CDR1 LGHDT, CDR2 YNNKEL (reference sequence). The CDR3 covers 19 residues. The CDR3 DNA sequence: TGTGCCAGCAGCCAAGCCACCGCCGGGACTAGCGGGTACACAGATACGCAGTATTTT. Translation gives CASSQATAGTSGYTDTQYF.

The chain couples TRBV28 to TRBJ2-1, with 9 bases matching TRBD1. With 6 bases clipped from V and 6 bases from J, the junction kept 12 bases outside the gene matches. Germline V gene sequence: CDR1 MDHEN, CDR2 SYDVKM. CDR3 length equals 16 residues. CDR3 DNA: TGTGCCAGCAGCTCCCCGGGGGACAGGGTCTTCAATGAGCAGTTCTTC. It encodes CASSSPGDRVFNEQFF.

This chain links TRBV11-2 with TRBJ2-5; 9 bases match TRBD2. The CDR3 spans 18 residues. With 0 bases clipped from V and 5 bases from J, the junction kept 13 bases outside the gene matches. Looked up from germline, CDR1 is SGHAT and CDR2 is FQNNGV. CDR3 sequence: CASSLDLPWRGGIETQYF. The CDR3, as DNA: TGTGCCAGCAGCTTAGATCTCCCTTGGCGGGGGGGTATTGAGACCCAGTACTTC.

This clonotype has just one count. The genes are TRBV19 and TRBJ2-4; 7 bases fit TRBD2. J gave up 0 bases and V 6 bases, and 5 bases lay outside the gene matches. Germline V gene data show CDR1 as LNHDA and CDR2 as SQIVND (reference sequence). The CDR3 runs to 15 residues. The DNA of the CDR3 is TGTGCCAGTAGCCGACTAGCTGCAGCCAAAAACATTCAGTACTTC. As protein: CASSRLAAAKNIQYF.

The rearrangement uses TRBV27 and TRBJ2-7; 10 nucleotides line up with TRBD1. The CDR3 loop spans 15 amino acids. Germline CDR1 is MNHEY and CDR2 is SMNVEV (reference sequence). With 6 bases clipped from V and 6 bases from J, the junction kept 11 bases outside the gene matches. The CDR3 protein is CASRRKPGQGREQYF. The CDR3 nucleotides are TGTGCCAGCAGAAGGAAACCGGGACAGGGGCGCGAGCAGTACTTC.

V gene TRBV11-2 combines with J gene TRBJ1-3; 9 positions match TRBD1. The CDR3 sequence is 18 residues long. After removal of 2 bases from V and 2 bases from J, the junction contained 10 bases not matched to a gene. CDR1 SGHAT and CDR2 FQNNGV come from the germline V gene. CDR3 DNA: TGTGCCAGCAGCTTAACCCCGAGGGACAGGGTAGCTGGAAACACCATATATTTT. Its translation is CASSLTPRDRVAGNTIYF.

V is TRBV12-3 or TRBV12-4 and J is TRBJ1-2, with D unresolved. The CDR3 has 15 amino acids. Trimming cost V 2 bases and J 3 bases, with 13 bases left between them. The CDR3 here is CASSLTQPGYYGYTF. CDR3 in DNA: TGTGCCAGCAGTTTAACACAGCCCGGGTACTATGGCTACACCTTC.

The genes are TRBV20-1 and TRBJ2-1; 9 nucleotides align to TRBD2. Germline loops: CDR1 DFQATT, CDR2 SNEGSKA (reference sequence). This CDR3 contains 14 residues. Trimming cost V 1 base and J 5 bases; bases outside gene matches: 3. CDR3 in DNA: TGCAGTGCTAGAGGGCGGGAGGGGGACAATGAGCAGTTCTTC. It codes for CSARGREGDNEQFF.

The rearrangement joins TRBV4-2 to TRBJ2-7; tentatively, D is TRBD2 (5 bases). CDR1 and CDR2 (germline): LGHNA, YNFKEQ. V was pared by 1 base and J by 5 bases, with 9 bases between. This CDR3 contains 13 residues. The CDR3 bases are TGTGCCAGCAGCCAAGGGTCGGGGAACGAGCAGTACTTC. Translation gives CASSQGSGNEQYF.

The genes are TRBV20-1 and TRBJ2-4; 7 bases match TRBD1. The CDR3 is 15 residues long. With 2 bases clipped from V and 2 bases from J, the junction kept 6 bases outside the gene matches. The V gene's germline CDR1 is DFQATT and CDR2 SNEGSKA (reference sequence). CDR3 nucleotide sequence: TGCAGTGCTAGACCTACAGGGGCAACCAAAAACATTCAGTACTTC. It is translated as CSARPTGATKNIQYF.

V and J are TRBV7-8 and TRBJ2-1, with D possibly TRBD2 on 5 matching bases. This CDR3 is 13 amino acids long. Germline values: CDR1 SGHVS, CDR2 FQNEAQ. V dropped 0 bases and J dropped 7 bases, with 7 bases sitting between them. The CDR3 region is CASSLAPGNEQFF. The CDR3 DNA follows: TGTGCCAGCAGCTTAGCGCCGGGGAATGAGCAGTTCTTC.

This clonotype has only one observation. The V gene is TRBV3-1, the J gene TRBJ2-1; D possibly corresponds to TRBD1 (6 bases). There are 16 residues in the CDR3. CDR1 is LGHDT, CDR2 YNNKEL, per germline (reference sequence). V was pared by 4 bases and J by 0 bases, with 13 bases between. For the CDR3, the DNA is TGTGCCAGCAGCCCGCACAGGGCTCTCTCCTACAATGAGCAGTTCTTC. Protein product: CASSPHRALSYNEQFF.

The chain uses TRBV7-9 and TRBJ1-6, with unresolved D. This CDR3 is 13 amino acids long. V was pared by 4 bases and J by 6 bases, with 7 bases between. Germline loops: CDR1 SEHNR, CDR2 FQNEAQ (reference sequence). In DNA, the CDR3 is TGTGCCAGCAGCTCGTTTGGTAATTCACCCCTCCACTTT. Amino acids: CASSSFGNSPLHF.

This chain links TRBV12-3 or TRBV12-4 with TRBJ2-5, with a weak D call TRBD1 (6 bases). Trimming pared 1 base from V and 1 base from J, leaving 7 bases between. This CDR3 contains 14 residues. The CDR3 DNA follows: TGTGCCAGCAGTTTAGGGACAGCCCAAGAGACCCAGTACTTC. Translating gives CASSLGTAQETQYF.

CDR3 loop: CASSSTGLSTEAFF. CDR3 DNA: TGTGCCAGCAGCTCGACAGGGCTGAGCACTGAAGCTTTCTTT. J is TRBJ1-1 and V is TRBV7-6; 7 bases agree with TRBD1. This CDR3 region has 14 residues. J lost 4 bases, V lost 4 bases, and 6 bases had no gene match. The germline V gene has CDR1 SGHVS and CDR2 FNYEAQ.

The chain uses TRBV25-1 and TRBJ1-2; the D gene is possibly TRBD1 (5 bases). The ends were cut back, 4 bases at V and 2 bases at J, with 17 bases in the middle. CDR1 is MGHDK, CDR2 SYGVNS, per germline. The CDR3 extends over 16 amino acids. For the CDR3, the DNA is TGTGCCAGCAGTGGCCCCGAAGGGGACGGGAACTATGGCTACACCTTC. Its translation is CASSGPEGDGNYGYTF.

The CDR3 bases are TGCAGCGTTGGAGCAGGCCTTTCCTACGAGCAGTACTTC. This codes for CSVGAGLSYEQYF. The V call is TRBV29-1, the J call TRBJ2-7; no clear D. This CDR3 region has 13 residues. Per germline, CDR1 SQVTM and CDR2 ANQGSEA. With 4 bases removed from V and 1 base from J, the gap between germline ends came to 11 bases.

The count of this clonotype is one. The V gene is TRBV6-1, the J gene TRBJ1-2; 8 bases match TRBD1. Germline CDR1 and CDR2: MNHNS and SASEGT. V lost 6 bases and J lost 5; bases outside the gene matches: 8. This CDR3 is 14 amino acids long. The CDR3 nucleotides read TGTGCCAGCAGGATCCAGGGGGCGAGGTATGGCTACACCTTC. It is translated as CASRIQGARYGYTF.